This TCR beta chain was retrieved from a study of cytotoxic CD8 clonotypes in ibrutinib-treated CLL. Study-wide background: The sample average was approximately 280,000 productive templates and roughly 94,000 productive rearrangements.

The study, taken as a whole, reports: Starting clonality was above that of age-matched healthy donors and tracked circulating CD8+ T-cell counts. Sustained-remission patients were sampled at one set of times and progressing patients at different ones.

Sequencing was designed to attain a depth spanning 1 in 200,000 to 1 in 1 million T cells. Generated by immunoSEQ multiplex PCR, the TCRdb table keeps only in-frame clones and is missing some. The profile shows 30,000 or so clones, around 52% of them singletons. Notes on this clone: The target antigen is unknown.

Germline CDR1 and CDR2: SGHDT and YYEEEE. V lost 5 bases to trimming and J lost 1 base; unmatched junction nucleotides: 9. There are 18 residues in the CDR3. The material sequenced was PBMCs, taken before ibrutinib treatment. The V and J genes are TRBV5-6 and TRBJ2-1; 13 bases are a match to TRBD2. The sequence was collected from a human donor with chronic lymphocytic leukemia. CDR3 DNA: TGTGCCAGCAGGTTCGGACTAGCGGGGGTATTGTCCTACAATGAGCAGTTCTTC. Its protein product is CASRFGLAGVLSYNEQFF.